The clone carrying this T cell receptor (beta chain) has more than one count but fewer than ten. The antigen is undetermined. This sample is part of a study of CD8 T cells in ankylosing spondylitis. Study-level findings and limits: Significant enrichment of disease-linked clones was reportedly seen in matched ankylosing spondylitis synovial fluid. In ankylosing spondylitis blood, a motif of eight highly homologous TCR beta variants appeared characteristic.

Making use of molecular barcodes, quantitative 5'-RACE generated TCR beta libraries. TCRdb called the 5' RACE reads again in MiXCR, with one record for every CDR3 protein. Of more than 500,000 distinct CDR3 sequences in the sample, approximately 5.3% were seen once. The CDR3 covers 15 residues. CDR1 and CDR2 (germline): SGHTA, FQGNSA. Trimming took 1 base from V and 6 from J; bases not matched to a gene: 4. This TCR was sampled from a male donor with ankylosing spondylitis. The sample was blood, either unsorted or a sorted T cell fraction (not recorded which). This chain uses TRBV7-2 with TRBJ2-1, with 9 bases matching TRBD2. This CDR3 is CASSLVREGSNEQFF. The CDR3 DNA follows: TGTGCCAGCAGCTTAGTGCGGGAGGGTAGCAATGAGCAGTTCTTC.